The 28 T cell receptor beta chains listed next were all sequenced from one sample in a study of blood T cell repertoires in COVID-19. TCRdb keeps only in-frame clones here, not all; method: immunoSEQ multiplex PCR. The data hold under 200,000 clones, with 80% to 85% observed a single time. Sequencing used peripheral blood. All receptors come from a human donor with acute or convalescent COVID-19. The donor label of this sample is uncertain.

The gene calls are TRBV28 and TRBJ1-5; TRBD1 matches at 8 bases. Per the germline V gene, CDR1 is MDHEN and CDR2 is SYDVKM. The junction had 4 bases not matched to a gene; V was cut back by 6 bases and J by 3 bases. This CDR3 has 14 residues. Here the CDR3 DNA reads TGTGCCAGCAGCGCGACAGGGGTCAATCAGCCCCAGCATTTT. It yields the protein CASSATGVNQPQHF. Supplemented by reference TRBV28 and TRBJ1-5, the full variable domain reads DVKVTQSSRYLVKRTGEKVFLECVQDMDHENMFWYRQDPGLGLRLIYFSYDVKMKEKGDIPEGYSVSREKKERFSLILESASTNQTSMYLCASSATGVNQPQHFGDGTRLSIL.

The chain employs TRBV24-1 and TRBJ1-3, with TRBD1 matching over 7 bases. With V trimmed by 4 bases and J by 3 bases, 2 bases remained unmatched. In germline, CDR1 is KGHDR, CDR2 SFDVKD. The CDR3 sequence is 14 residues long. The CDR3 reads CATSDRTGGNTIYF. For the CDR3, the DNA is TGTGCCACCAGTGACCGGACAGGTGGAAACACCATATATTTT.

J is TRBJ1-2 and V is TRBV18, with 7 nucleotides matching TRBD1. This CDR3 has 18 amino acids. Germline assignment: CDR1 KGHSH and CDR2 LQKENI. With V trimmed by 5 bases and J by 4 bases, 19 bases remained unmatched. CDR3 sequence (DNA): TGTGCCAGCTCAGCCACAGGGGAAACGGCAGGGCCAGGCTATGGCTACACCTTC. Protein product: CASSATGETAGPGYGYTF.

The gene calls are TRBV30 and TRBJ2-7; 16 bases map to TRBD2. V gave up 6 bases and J gave up 10 bases; unmatched junction bases: 12. The CDR3 length is 15 residues. Germline V gene lookup returns CDR1 GTSNPN and CDR2 SVGIG (reference sequence). Here the CDR3 DNA reads TGTGCCTGTCCGGCTGGGACTAGCGGGGGGGCCCTCCAGTACTTC. It yields the protein CACPAGTSGGALQYF.

This clone has more than one count but fewer than ten. The chain couples TRBV7-3 to TRBJ2-1; D is unresolved. This CDR3 has 13 amino acids. V gave up 5 bases and J gave up 9 bases, with 14 bases separating them. In germline, CDR1 is SGHTA, CDR2 FQGTGA. In nucleotides, the CDR3 is TGTGCCAGCAGCCGAACCCCGTCGGGTGAGCAGTTCTTC. The encoded protein is CASSRTPSGEQFF.

This rearrangement joins TRBV5-1 to TRBJ2-1; possibly TRBD2 for D (6 bases). The CDR3 covers 16 residues. CDR1 is SGHRS, CDR2 YFSETQ, per germline. Deletions cut 0 bases from V and 6 bases from J, with 16 bases between. The CDR3 region is CASSLGGGNGRNEQFF. In DNA, the CDR3 is TGCGCCAGCAGCTTGGGGGGCGGGAACGGACGCAATGAGCAGTTCTTC. Drawing the rest from reference TRBV5-1 and TRBJ2-1, the complete variable domain is KAGVTQTPRYLIKTRGQQVTLSCSPISGHRSVSWYQQTPGQGLQFLFEYFSETQRNKGNFPGRFSGRQFSNSRSEMNVSTLELGDSALYLCASSLGGGNGRNEQFFGPGTRLTVL.

The rearrangement uses TRBV7-9 and TRBJ1-2; no clear D. The V and J ends lost 1 base and 8 bases respectively, with 11 bases between them. The V gene's germline CDR1 is SEHNR and CDR2 FQNEAQ (reference sequence). The CDR3 has 13 amino acids. CDR3 sequence: CASSLEVTEGYTF. CDR3 nucleotides: TGTGCCAGCAGCTTAGAAGTGACGGAGGGCTACACCTTC.

The CDR3 sequence: CASSQTTGGTYTQYF. The CDR3 region has the DNA TGTGCCAGCAGTCAGACGACAGGGGGGACATATACGCAGTATTTT. The V gene is TRBV6-5, the J gene TRBJ2-3; 9 positions match TRBD1. Losses at the gene ends were 5 bases for V and 7 bases for J; bases not matched to a gene: 10. CDR1 is MNHEY, CDR2 SVGAGI, per germline. CDR3 length: 15 residues.

This clone has only a few counts. J is TRBJ1-3 and V is TRBV9; D gene uncertain. The germline gives CDR1 SGDLS, CDR2 YYNGEE. Trimming shortened V by 1 base and J by 0 bases, and 5 bases separated the two germline ends. The CDR3 runs to 14 residues. CDR3 region: CASSVQFSGNTIYF. CDR3 nucleotides: TGTGCCAGCAGCGTACAATTCTCTGGAAACACCATATATTTT.

The CDR3, as DNA: TGTGCCAGCAGTGAGGGCAGGGTAGGCGAGCAGTACTTC. Amino acids: CASSEGRVGEQYF. The chain employs TRBV2 and TRBJ2-7, with D perhaps TRBD1 (5 bases). The germline V gene encodes CDR1 SNHLY and CDR2 FYNNEI. This CDR3 contains 13 residues. Trimming shortened V by 3 bases and J by 6 bases, and 12 bases separated the two germline ends.

This clone has just one count. The chain has TRBV5-1 and TRBJ2-1, with D maybe TRBD2 (6 bases). This CDR3 is built from 17 residues. CDR1 SGHRS and CDR2 YFSETQ come from the germline V gene. Trimming stripped 4 bases from V and 7 bases from J, with 24 bases between. The CDR3 region is CASSSLPGTGAPNEQFF. In nucleotides, the CDR3 is TGCGCCAGCAGCAGCCTACCCGGGACTGGAGCTCCAAATGAGCAGTTCTTC.

The J gene is TRBJ1-2, the V gene TRBV9, with D possibly being TRBD1 (5 bases). The V gene lost 1 base and the J gene lost 2 bases, with 9 bases spanning the gap. Per germline, CDR1 SGDLS and CDR2 YYNGEE. CDR3 length equals 14 residues. This chain's CDR3 is CASSVQGSNYGYTF. The CDR3 bases are TGTGCCAGCAGCGTACAGGGTTCAAACTATGGCTACACCTTC.

This clone has just a few counts. The chain carries TRBV19 and TRBJ1-6; D might be TRBD1 (5 bases). CDR3 length: 15 amino acids. The germline V and J ends were trimmed by 8 bases and 0 bases, with 11 bases remaining between them. Germline loops: CDR1 LNHDA, CDR2 SQIVND (reference sequence). CDR3 loop: CASATGYSYNSPLHF. DNA for the CDR3: TGTGCCAGTGCTACAGGATACTCCTATAATTCACCCCTCCACTTT.

The chain joins TRBV10-3 to TRBJ2-7; 10 nucleotides match TRBD1. CDR3 size: 13 residues. V shed 8 bases, J shed 4 bases, and the junction held 5 bases outside the gene matches. Germline V lookup: CDR1 ENHRY, CDR2 SYGVKD. CDR3 in amino acids: CAISRDRGYEQYF. The CDR3 nucleotides read TGTGCCATCTCTCGGGACAGGGGTTACGAGCAGTACTTC.

The chain uses TRBV6-1 and TRBJ2-7; D ambiguous. This CDR3 comprises 12 residues. CDR1 and CDR2 (germline): MNHNS, SASEGT. V lost 1 base and J lost 4, with 5 bases in between. The CDR3 DNA is TGTGCCAGCAGTGAAGTCGCGTACGAGCAGTACTTC. This sequence encodes CASSEVAYEQYF.

There are a few counts of this clone. The chain carries TRBV2 and TRBJ1-2, with D possibly being TRBD1 (5 bases). The germline V gene encodes CDR1 SNHLY and CDR2 FYNNEI. V lost 4 bases, J lost 6 bases, and 6 bases lay in between. CDR3 length: 11 residues. CDR3 protein: CASSVRDGYTF. Here the CDR3 DNA reads TGTGCCAGCAGTGTCAGGGATGGCTACACCTTC.

The chain is built from TRBV18 and TRBJ2-1; 10 bases agree with TRBD1. This CDR3 is built from 17 residues. Losses at the gene ends were 4 bases for V and 4 bases for J; bases not matched to a gene: 10. Germline-derived CDR1 and CDR2 are KGHSH and LQKENI. DNA for the CDR3: TGTGCCAGCTCACAGACGGGGGACAGGGGAGTTTACAATGAGCAGTTCTTC. Translating gives CASSQTGDRGVYNEQFF.

This chain connects TRBV7-2 to TRBJ2-7; the D is unclear. Germline V gene sequence: CDR1 SGHTA, CDR2 FQGNSA. V gave up 1 base and J gave up 5 bases, with 12 bases separating them. The CDR3 length is 14 residues. The CDR3 region has the DNA TGTGCCAGCAGCTTAGGTATGAGAATAGACGAGCAGTACTTC. It translates to CASSLGMRIDEQYF.

The gene calls are TRBV7-6 and TRBJ2-2; 11 positions match TRBD2. In germline, CDR1 is SGHVS, CDR2 FNYEAQ. The V gene end was trimmed by 4 bases and the J gene end by 7 bases; junction bases not matched to a gene: 8. There are 16 residues in the CDR3. The chain's CDR3 is CASSSTSGRSDGELFF. DNA for the CDR3: TGTGCCAGCAGCTCTACTAGCGGGAGATCGGACGGGGAGCTGTTTTTT.

Concerning this clone: Additional DNA sequences in this sample encode the identical CDR3. This chain links TRBV9 with TRBJ2-3, with D possibly being TRBD2 (6 bases). CDR1 and CDR2 from the germline V gene are SGDLS and YYNGEE. CDR3 length equals 15 residues. The V and J ends lost 0 bases and 6 bases respectively, with 14 bases between them. CDR3 DNA sequence: TGTGCCAGCAGCGTAGGACTAGAGTTAACGGATACGCAGTATTTT. Protein: CASSVGLELTDTQYF.

With regard to this clone: Other DNA variants within this sample encode the same CDR3. This sequence joins TRBV7-2 and TRBJ2-1, with a weak D call TRBD2 (5 bases). V lost 2 bases and J 7 bases, leaving 9 bases between the germline ends. Per germline, CDR1 SGHTA and CDR2 FQGNSA. The CDR3 sequence is 13 residues long. CDR3 DNA sequence: TGTGCCAGCAGCTTAAGGACTTCAAATGAGCAGTTCTTC. It translates to CASSLRTSNEQFF.

V gene TRBV19 combines with J gene TRBJ2-7; 8 bases map to TRBD1. The CDR3 spans 15 residues. Germline CDR1 LNHDA, CDR2 SQIVND (reference sequence). Losses at the gene ends were 0 bases for V and 7 bases for J; bases not matched to a gene: 8. The CDR3 spells CASSIDRGRLWEQYF. CDR3 bases: TGTGCCAGTAGTATAGACAGGGGGCGTTTATGGGAGCAGTACTTC. The complete variable domain, with remaining parts taken from reference TRBV19 and TRBJ2-7, reads DGGITQSPKYLFRKEGQNVTLSCEQNLNHDAMYWYRQDPGQGLRLIYYSQIVNDFQKGDIAEGYSVSREKKESFPLTVTSAQKNPTAFYLCASSIDRGRLWEQYFGPGTRLTVT.

This clone was recorded once. The rearrangement links TRBV10-3 to TRBJ1-1; D gene unclear. CDR1 ENHRY and CDR2 SYGVKD come from the germline V gene. The V gene lost 0 bases and the J gene lost 0 bases, with 5 bases spanning the gap. The CDR3 consists of 14 residues. CDR3 sequence reads: CAISESTLNTEAFF. DNA for the CDR3: TGTGCCATCAGTGAGTCGACACTGAACACTGAAGCTTTCTTT.

This clone was seen more than once but under ten times. The chain uses TRBV7-9 and TRBJ1-6, with TRBD1 matching 7 bases. The CDR3 extends over 14 amino acids. V dropped 6 bases and J dropped 7; count of bases not matched to a gene: 6. CDR1 is SEHNR and CDR2 is FQNEAQ in the germline V gene (reference sequence). This CDR3 reads CASRPGQQNSPLHF. As DNA, the CDR3 is TGTGCCAGCAGGCCGGGACAGCAAAATTCACCCCTCCACTTT.

The rearrangement links TRBV5-8 to TRBJ2-1; weak D call: TRBD2 (5 bases). The length of the CDR3 is 18 residues. With 6 bases removed from V and 5 bases from J, the gap between germline ends came to 27 bases. Germline lookup yields CDR1 SGHTS and CDR2 YDEGEE. The CDR3 region has the DNA TGTGCCAGCAACGCGGCCAAATTTCTTATTCCCGGGGACAATGAGCAGTTCTTC. It yields the protein CASNAAKFLIPGDNEQFF. Full variable domain (missing parts from reference TRBV5-8 and TRBJ2-1): EAGVTQSPTHLIKTRGQQATLRCSPISGHTSVYWYQQALGLGLQFLLWYDEGEERNRGNFPPRFSGRQFPNYSSELNVNALELEDSALYLCASNAAKFLIPGDNEQFFGPGTRLTVL.

This CDR3 is CSVVSQGAGEQYF. In DNA, the CDR3 is TGCAGCGTTGTGTCTCAGGGGGCGGGGGAGCAGTACTTC. V is TRBV29-1 and J is TRBJ2-7; 8 bases are shared with TRBD1. The junction had 9 bases not matched to a gene; V was cut back by 4 bases and J by 7 bases. The CDR3 loop spans 13 amino acids. Germline CDR1 reads SQVTM; CDR2 reads ANQGSEA.

The chain employs TRBV27 and TRBJ1-1; 9 bases agree with TRBD1. Germline V gene sequence: CDR1 MNHEY, CDR2 SMNVEV (reference sequence). CDR3 length equals 14 residues. The V segment lost 4 bases and the J segment 6 bases; nucleotides outside the gene matches: 6. The CDR3 region has the DNA TGTGCCAGCAGTTCTAAACAGGGGGCGGCTGAAGCTTTCTTT. Translated, it gives CASSSKQGAAEAFF.

This chain joins TRBV19 and TRBJ1-2; TRBD1 might be the D (6 bases). The germline V gene has CDR1 LNHDA and CDR2 SQIVND (reference sequence). The germline V and J ends were trimmed by 6 bases and 8 bases, with 16 bases remaining between them. The CDR3 is made up of 13 amino acids. Here the CDR3 DNA reads TGTGCCAGTAGATCCGTGGGGGGGCACGGCTACACCTTC. This sequence encodes CASRSVGGHGYTF. Using reference TRBV19 and TRBJ1-2 for the parts outside the CDR3, the full variable domain is DGGITQSPKYLFRKEGQNVTLSCEQNLNHDAMYWYRQDPGQGLRLIYYSQIVNDFQKGDIAEGYSVSREKKESFPLTVTSAQKNPTAFYLCASRSVGGHGYTFGSGTRLTVV.